Described below is a single T cell receptor beta chain sequence and its context. This entry belongs to a study of blood T cell repertoires in COVID-19. Study as a whole: Specimens from acute and convalescent COVID-19 originated in the United States, Italy and Spain. Sources were T cells, B-cell-depleted T cells, or PBMCs; the material itself was cDNA or gDNA.

The germline CDR1 and CDR2 sequences are SGHTA and FQGTGA. The CDR3 sequence is 13 residues long. The V end was cut by 6 bases, the J end by 3 bases, with 11 bases between. As originally analysed: Estimated nucleated cell counts came from reference gene primer amplification. Data came from immunoSEQ multiplex PCR; TCRdb stores just in-frame clones and leaves some out. D and trimming were read from the DNA, whereas the V and J calls and clone size are those reported in that table. The repertoire consists of approximately 130,000 clones, with over 75% occurring once and the leading ten covering around 4.2%.

The clonotype comes from a man aged 55 to 70 with acute or convalescent COVID-19. V is TRBV7-3 and J is TRBJ1-1; D gene ambiguous. What was sequenced was peripheral blood. CDR3 coding DNA: TGTGCCAGCAGGGCCGGCGGGGACACTGAAGCTTTCTTT. It is translated as CASRAGGDTEAFF.